The 26 T cell receptor beta chains reported below all come from one sample, sequenced in a study of OX40 agonist ivuxolimab in advanced cancers. The data were produced by immunoSEQ multiplex PCR, yet TCRdb's version contains in-frame clones alone and is incomplete. The data show some 45,000 clones, about 79% seen once. The starting material was CD4+ or CD8+ T cells sorted from blood, obtained in a trial of the OX40 agonist ivuxolimab. The receptors originated from an adult with an advanced solid tumor such as melanoma, head and neck, liver or kidney cancer.

The V gene is TRBV5-4, the J gene TRBJ2-7; possibly TRBD2 for D (7 bases). V was cut by 2 bases and J by 4 bases, with 16 bases left in between. Germline V gene lookup returns CDR1 SGHNT and CDR2 YYREEE (reference sequence). This CDR3 has 15 residues. The CDR3 DNA reads TGTGCCAGCAGCTTAGGGGGGGCATATTCTTACGAGCAGTACTTC. Translation gives CASSLGGAYSYEQYF.

The chain links TRBV7-2 to TRBJ2-5; TRBD1 matches at 9 bases. The CDR3 sequence is 15 residues long. Germline V gives CDR1 SGHTA, CDR2 FQGNSA. V shed 1 base, J shed 4 bases, and the junction held 4 bases outside the gene matches. The CDR3 bases are TGTGCCAGCAGCTTAGGACAGGGGGTGAGAGAGACCCAGTACTTC. Encoded protein: CASSLGQGVRETQYF.

This rearrangement joins TRBV5-1 to TRBJ2-1; 10 nucleotides line up with TRBD2. The CDR3 is made up of 16 amino acids. Germline CDR1 SGHRS, CDR2 YFSETQ. Trimming at V came to 0 bases and at J to 2 bases, leaving 2 bases not matched to a gene. This CDR3 is CASSLEGLAAYNEQFF. CDR3 nucleotides: TGCGCCAGCAGCTTGGAAGGACTAGCGGCCTACAATGAGCAGTTCTTC.

V gene TRBV9 combines with J gene TRBJ2-7; D is possibly TRBD2 (6 bases). Germline CDR1 and CDR2: SGDLS and YYNGEE. This CDR3 region has 15 residues. The V and J ends lost 0 bases and 3 bases respectively, with 13 bases between them. CDR3 DNA: TGTGCCAGCAGCGTAGAGCCTAGCGCCAGCTACGAGCAGTACTTC. It encodes CASSVEPSASYEQYF.

DNA for the CDR3: TGTGCCAGCAGTTTAAAACTCCCCTCTCTAGCGGGAGCAGACCATGAGCAGTTCTTC. The encoded protein is CASSLKLPSLAGADHEQFF. The rearrangement links TRBV27 to TRBJ2-1; 10 nucleotides align to TRBD2. The CDR3 is 19 amino acids. In germline, CDR1 is MNHEY, CDR2 SMNVEV (reference sequence). Unmatched junction bases numbered 18, after V lost 2 bases and J lost 8 bases.

CDR3 bases: TGTGCCAGCAGCGTAGCAGGGGTGGGCACAGATACGCAGTATTTT. Translated: CASSVAGVGTDTQYF. The chain has TRBV9 and TRBJ2-3; D is perhaps TRBD1 (6 bases). This CDR3 region has 15 residues. The V gene lost 0 bases and the J gene lost 1 base, with 9 bases spanning the gap. Germline CDR1 and CDR2: SGDLS and YYNGEE.

The genes are TRBV18 and TRBJ1-1; D possibly corresponds to TRBD1 (5 bases). CDR3 length: 15 amino acids. The germline V gene encodes CDR1 KGHSH and CDR2 LQKENI. Trimming removed 3 bases from V and 1 base from J, with 12 bases in between. CDR3 DNA: TGTGCCAGCTCACCGGGTCCTCAGGGGAACACTGAAGCTTTCTTT. Translation gives CASSPGPQGNTEAFF.

V gene TRBV29-1 combines with J gene TRBJ2-7, with TRBD1 matching over 10 bases. The CDR3 extends over 12 amino acids. Trimming at V came to 7 bases and at J to 6 bases, leaving 6 bases not matched to a gene. Germline CDR1 SQVTM, CDR2 ANQGSEA. For the CDR3, the DNA is TGCAGCGCTCGGACAGGGGGTGGCGAGCAGTACTTC. Translation: CSARTGGGEQYF.

The V gene is TRBV6-6, the J gene TRBJ1-4, with TRBD1 as a possible D gene (5 bases). Trimming removed 6 bases from V and 10 bases from J, with 15 bases in between. Germline loops: CDR1 MNHNY, CDR2 SVGAGI (reference sequence). CDR3 length equals 13 residues. CDR3 protein: CASSPVGGGKLFF. The CDR3 DNA reads TGTGCCAGCAGCCCCGTAGGCGGGGGAAAACTGTTTTTT.

The chain couples TRBV27 to TRBJ2-3, with 7 positions matching TRBD1. Germline CDR1 is MNHEY and CDR2 is SMNVEV (reference sequence). The CDR3 has 16 residues. The V gene end was trimmed by 5 bases and the J gene end by 2 bases; junction bases not matched to a gene: 10. CDR3 loop: CASSPGQQPPTDTQYF. CDR3 DNA sequence: TGTGCCAGCAGTCCGGGACAGCAACCACCCACAGATACGCAGTATTTT.

The chain combines TRBV5-1 with TRBJ2-2; D may be TRBD1 (5 bases). The germline CDR1 and CDR2 sequences are SGHRS and YFSETQ. V lost 2 bases and J 1 base, leaving 9 bases between the germline ends. The CDR3 runs to 15 residues. This chain's CDR3 is CASSFGHQNTGELFF. CDR3 coding DNA: TGCGCCAGCAGCTTTGGACACCAGAACACCGGGGAGCTGTTTTTT.

This chain joins TRBV27 and TRBJ2-1, with 8 bases identical to TRBD2. Per germline, CDR1 MNHEY and CDR2 SMNVEV (reference sequence). The V segment lost 6 bases and the J segment 0 bases; nucleotides outside the gene matches: 7. The CDR3 spans 16 residues. CDR3 amino acids: CASSPVSGGSYNEQFF. In DNA, the CDR3 is TGTGCCAGCAGCCCGGTAAGCGGGGGCTCCTACAATGAGCAGTTCTTC.

The V and J genes are TRBV9 and TRBJ2-4; 13 bases fit TRBD2. The CDR3 sequence is 18 residues long. Germline values: CDR1 SGDLS, CDR2 YYNGEE. The J segment lost 5 bases and the V segment lost 4 bases, leaving 12 bases of the junction unmatched. The CDR3 DNA sequence: TGTGCCAGCAGCCAACCTTCTCGACTAGCGGGAGGCCAAAACATTCAGTACTTC. Encoded protein: CASSQPSRLAGGQNIQYF.

The chain links TRBV7-6 to TRBJ1-2; 9 nucleotides match TRBD1. Trimming removed 2 bases from V and 5 bases from J; junction bases left unmatched: 3. CDR1 is SGHVS and CDR2 is FNYEAQ in the germline V gene. The CDR3 covers 14 residues. CDR3 nucleotides: TGTGCCAGCAGCTTATTCGACAGGGGGTATGGCTACACCTTC. It yields the protein CASSLFDRGYGYTF.

CDR3 nucleotides: TGTGCCAGCAGCCGCTTAATGGACAGTGAAAATCAGCCCCAGCATTTT. It encodes CASSRLMDSENQPQHF. V usage is TRBV27 and J usage is TRBJ1-5; tentative D call: TRBD1 (6 bases). The V and J ends lost 6 bases and 4 bases respectively, with 19 bases between them. The length of the CDR3 is 16 residues. Per germline, CDR1 MNHEY and CDR2 SMNVEV (reference sequence).

The chain has TRBV4-3 and TRBJ2-2; D is perhaps TRBD1 (6 bases). Trimming took off 0 bases at V and 0 bases at J, with 14 bases between the two ends. This CDR3 region has 18 residues. The germline V gene encodes CDR1 LGHNA and CDR2 YSLEER. The CDR3 coding sequence is TGCGCCAGCAGCCAAGATCTTCCAGGGGATTCGAACACCGGGGAGCTGTTTTTT. Encoded protein: CASSQDLPGDSNTGELFF.

Remarks on this clone: A read error may account for a junction end that differs from germline. V and J are TRBV7-6 and TRBJ1-2; 7 bases agree with TRBD1. The length of the CDR3 is 13 residues. From germline, CDR1 is SGHVS and CDR2 FNYEAQ. The CDR3 here is CASSLVGTESLAF. For the CDR3, the DNA is TGTGCCAGCAGCTTAGTGGGGACAGAATCCCTGGCATTC. Drawing the rest from reference TRBV7-6 and TRBJ1-2, the complete variable domain is GAGVSQSPRYKVTKRGQDVALRCDPISGHVSLYWYRQALGQGPEFLTYFNYEAQQDKSGLPNDRFSAERPEGSISTLTIQRTEQRDSAMYRCASSLVGTESLAFGSGTRLTVV.

V and J are TRBV27 and TRBJ2-7; no clear D. V was cut by 3 bases and J by 4 bases, with 10 bases left in between. CDR3 length equals 13 residues. The germline V gene has CDR1 MNHEY and CDR2 SMNVEV (reference sequence). The CDR3 nucleotides are TGTGCCAGCAGTTTGAGCCCCATATACGAGCAGTACTTC. Translating it yields CASSLSPIYEQYF.

The CDR3 is CASLGTVSNEQFF. DNA of the CDR3: TGTGCCAGCCTGGGGACTGTAAGTAATGAGCAGTTCTTC. V gene TRBV2 combines with J gene TRBJ2-1; possibly TRBD2 for D (6 bases). Trimming stripped 8 bases from V and 7 bases from J, with 15 bases between. CDR3 length: 13 residues. CDR1 SNHLY and CDR2 FYNNEI come from the germline V gene.

This chain connects TRBV14 to TRBJ1-1; 8 nucleotides agree with TRBD1. Germline V CDR1 and CDR2: SGHDN, FVKESK. This CDR3 contains 16 residues. The V and J ends lost 1 base and 2 bases, in that order; junction bases with no gene match: 6. As DNA, the CDR3 is TGTGCCAGCAGCCAAGGTCGCAGGGGGCTAAACACTGAAGCTTTCTTT. Residues: CASSQGRRGLNTEAFF.

The rearrangement links TRBV7-2 to TRBJ2-2; 14 nucleotides align to TRBD2. This CDR3 has 17 amino acids. Looked up from germline, CDR1 is SGHTA and CDR2 is FQGNSA. V trimming: 5 bases; J trimming: 0 bases; junction bases outside the gene matches: 2. The CDR3: CASSPTSGRANTGELFF. The CDR3 DNA sequence: TGTGCCAGCAGCCCGACTAGCGGGAGGGCGAACACCGGGGAGCTGTTTTTT.

The J gene is TRBJ1-4, the V gene TRBV28, with D uncertain. The CDR3 has 17 amino acids. V was trimmed by 6 bases and J by 0 bases, leaving 17 bases between them. From germline, CDR1 is MDHEN and CDR2 SYDVKM. The CDR3 DNA reads TGTGCCAGCAGCCGCCCCAGGACGGATCCAACTAATGAAAAACTGTTTTTT. Translation gives CASSRPRTDPTNEKLFF.

The chain recombines TRBV12-5 with TRBJ2-1; D gene unclear. Trimming removed 6 bases from V and 8 bases from J, with 14 bases in between. This CDR3 contains 13 residues. Germline V gene lookup returns CDR1 LGHNT and CDR2 FRNRAP. CDR3 region: CASGAPGEDEQFF. The CDR3 DNA follows: TGTGCTAGTGGCGCCCCCGGCGAGGATGAGCAGTTCTTC.

This chain links TRBV5-5 with TRBJ2-7, with D perhaps matching TRBD2 (5 bases). CDR3 length equals 13 residues. V lost 0 bases, J lost 3 bases, and 7 bases lay in between. The germline gives CDR1 SGHKS, CDR2 YYEKEE (reference sequence). CDR3 nucleotides: TGTGCCAGCAGCTTGGGAGGGAACTACGAGCAGTACTTC. Translation: CASSLGGNYEQYF.

The chain combines TRBV7-9 with TRBJ2-2; no clear D gene. The length of the CDR3 is 15 residues. Trimming removed 4 bases from V and 7 bases from J, with 16 bases in between. Germline CDR1 reads SEHNR; CDR2 reads FQNEAQ (reference sequence). Here the CDR3 reads CASSSPIGQIGELFF. The CDR3 coding sequence is TGTGCCAGCAGCTCCCCGATAGGGCAAATCGGGGAGCTGTTTTTT.

The gene calls are TRBV7-9 and TRBJ2-7; D is ambiguous. The CDR3 loop spans 14 amino acids. The ends were cut back, 5 bases at V and 4 bases at J, with 15 bases in the middle. The germline V gene encodes CDR1 SEHNR and CDR2 FQNEAQ (reference sequence). The CDR3 sequence is CASSPENNLYEQYF. The CDR3 DNA follows: TGTGCCAGCAGCCCTGAAAACAATCTTTACGAGCAGTACTTC. The whole variable domain, remainder taken from reference TRBV7-9 and TRBJ2-7, is DTGVSQNPRHKITKRGQNVTFRCDPISEHNRLYWYRQTLGQGPEFLTYFQNEAQLEKSRLLSDRFSAERPKGSFSTLEIQRTEQGDSAMYLCASSPENNLYEQYFGPGTRLTVT.